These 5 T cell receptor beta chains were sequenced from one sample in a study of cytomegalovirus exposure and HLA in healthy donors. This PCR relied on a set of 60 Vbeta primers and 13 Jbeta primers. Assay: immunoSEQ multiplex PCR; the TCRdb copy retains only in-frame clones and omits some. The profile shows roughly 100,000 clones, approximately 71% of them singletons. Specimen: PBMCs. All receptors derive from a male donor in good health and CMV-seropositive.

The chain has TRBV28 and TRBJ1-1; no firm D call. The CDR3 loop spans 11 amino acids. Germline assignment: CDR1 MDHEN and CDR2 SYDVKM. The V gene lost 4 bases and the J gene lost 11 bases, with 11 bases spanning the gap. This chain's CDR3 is CASSSNTGAFF. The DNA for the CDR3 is TGTGCCAGCAGTTCGAACACCGGGGCTTTCTTT.

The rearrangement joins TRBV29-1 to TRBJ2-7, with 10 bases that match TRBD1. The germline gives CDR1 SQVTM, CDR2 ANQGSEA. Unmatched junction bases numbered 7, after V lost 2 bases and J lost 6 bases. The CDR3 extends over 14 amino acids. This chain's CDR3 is CSVESGTGDGEQYF. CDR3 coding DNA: TGCAGCGTTGAATCTGGGACAGGGGACGGCGAGCAGTACTTC.

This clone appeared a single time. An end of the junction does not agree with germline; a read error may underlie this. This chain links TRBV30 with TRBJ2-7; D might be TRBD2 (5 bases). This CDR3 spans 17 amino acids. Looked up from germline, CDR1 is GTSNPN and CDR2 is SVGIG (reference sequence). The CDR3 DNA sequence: TGTGCCTGGAGTGTACGGAGGCAACTAAACCTTCCCTACAAGCAGTACTTC. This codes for CAWSVRRQLNLPYKQYF.

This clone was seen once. This CDR3 reads CASSLDSNYGYTF. The CDR3 DNA reads TGTGCCAGCAGCTTGGATTCAAACTATGGCTACACCTTC. The J gene is TRBJ1-2, the V gene TRBV5-4; D not certain. CDR3 length equals 13 residues. V was trimmed by 0 bases and J by 2 bases, leaving 5 bases between them. Germline CDR1 reads SGHNT; CDR2 reads YYREEE (reference sequence).

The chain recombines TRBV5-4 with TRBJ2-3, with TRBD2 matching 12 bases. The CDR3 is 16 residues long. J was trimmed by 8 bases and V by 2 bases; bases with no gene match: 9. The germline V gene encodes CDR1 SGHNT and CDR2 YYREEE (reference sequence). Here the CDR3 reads CASSFWLAGGSFTQYF. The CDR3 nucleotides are TGTGCCAGCAGCTTTTGGCTAGCGGGAGGGTCCTTTACGCAGTATTTT.